This T cell receptor (beta chain) emerged from a study of early T cells in non-severe SARS-CoV-2 infection. Study-level information: RNA in bulk from unsorted whole blood was sequenced, and chains were unpaired.

Trimming removed 5 bases from V and 2 bases from J; junction bases left unmatched: 9. This CDR3 has 16 amino acids. Germline V gene sequence: CDR1 SGHTA, CDR2 FQGNSA. Attached unique molecular identifiers marked individual cDNA molecules. TCRdb processed the 5' RACE reads anew with MiXCR; each CDR3 protein has one entry. The sample holds about 64,000 distinct CDR3 sequences, approximately 12% seen once. This clonotype came up a few times. Its antigen is as yet unknown. Broader study findings: Anti-spike CD8 responses were favored by VDJdb matching, which missed private and CD4 specificities.

The genes are TRBV7-2 and TRBJ2-3; 8 bases agree with TRBD1. This material consisted of whole blood, taken at baseline. This sequence was found in an adult who was a healthcare worker with PCR-confirmed SARS-CoV-2 infection or an uninfected control (not recorded which). CDR3 nucleotides: TGTGCCAGCAGCCCCTTGGGGGGACAGGCCACAGATACGCAGTATTTT. This codes for CASSPLGGQATDTQYF.